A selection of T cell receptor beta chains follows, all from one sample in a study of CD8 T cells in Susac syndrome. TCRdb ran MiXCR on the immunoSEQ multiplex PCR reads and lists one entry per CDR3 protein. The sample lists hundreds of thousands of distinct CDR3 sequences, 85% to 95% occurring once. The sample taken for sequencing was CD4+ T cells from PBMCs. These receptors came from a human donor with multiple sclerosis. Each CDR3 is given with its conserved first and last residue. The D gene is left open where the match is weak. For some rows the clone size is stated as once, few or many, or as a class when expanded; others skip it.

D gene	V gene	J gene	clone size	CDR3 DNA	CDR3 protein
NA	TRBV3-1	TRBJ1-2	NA	TGTGCCAGCAGCCAAGCGGGCGACTATGGCTACACCTTC	CASSQAGDYGYTF
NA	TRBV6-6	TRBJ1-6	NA	TGTGCCAGCACGGGGACTGTTCTCTATAATTCACCCCTCCACTTT	CASTGTVLYNSPLHF
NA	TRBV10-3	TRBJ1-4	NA	TGTGCCATAAAACCGAATAGTGATGAAAAACTGTTTTTT	CAIKPNSDEKLFF
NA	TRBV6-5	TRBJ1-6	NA	TGTGCCAGCAGTTACCAGACATATAATTCACCCCTCCACTTT	CASSYQTYNSPLHF
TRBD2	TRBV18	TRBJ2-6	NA	TGTGCCAGCTCACCGCTGGACGGGAGGTCTGGGGCCAACGTCCTGACTTTC	CASSPLDGRSGANVLTF
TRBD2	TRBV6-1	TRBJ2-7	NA	TGTGCCAGCAGTGAAGCGTTTTGGGGGGGAAACGAGCAGTACTTC	CASSEAFWGGNEQYF
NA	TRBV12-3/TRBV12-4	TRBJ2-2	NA	TGTGCCAGCAGCCCCCGAGGCGGGGAGCTGTTTTTT	CASSPRGGELFF
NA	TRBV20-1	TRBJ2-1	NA	TGCAGTGCTACGGAGGTCTGGGACAATGAGCAGTTCTTC	CSATEVWDNEQFF
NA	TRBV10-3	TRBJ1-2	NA	TGTGCCGCCAAGAGGGGAGCAGGGGAGGATGGCTACACCTTC	CAAKRGAGEDGYTF
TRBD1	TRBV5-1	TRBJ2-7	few	TGCGCCAGCAGCCTAGACAGGGTAGGCTACGAGCAGTACTTC	CASSLDRVGYEQYF
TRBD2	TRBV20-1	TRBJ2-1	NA	TGCAGTGCTAGTCTTAGCGGGAGGGCGAGCAATGAGCAGTTCTTC	CSASLSGRASNEQFF
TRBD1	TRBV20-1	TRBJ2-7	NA	TGCAGTGCTTACACAGGGGAATGGTCCTACGAGCAGTACTTC	CSAYTGEWSYEQYF
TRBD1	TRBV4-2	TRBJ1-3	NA	TGTGCCAGCAGCCAGAGACAGGGAAGTGGAAACACCATATATTTT	CASSQRQGSGNTIYF
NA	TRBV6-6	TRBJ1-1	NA	TGTGCCAGCAGCCGGGGAGGGGATGCAGCTTTCTTT	CASSRGGDAAFF
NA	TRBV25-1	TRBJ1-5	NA	TGTGCCAGCAGTGAGATCAGGGGAGACGGCAATCAGCCCCAGCATTTT	CASSEIRGDGNQPQHF
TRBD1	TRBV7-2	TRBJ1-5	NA	TGTGCCAGCAGCCCAGGGGGTGGGGGGCCTCAGCCCCAGCATTTT	CASSPGGGGPQPQHF
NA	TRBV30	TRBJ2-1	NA	TGTGCCTGGAGTGTTTCAGGGGCCCGGGCAGTGGAGCAGTTCTTC	CAWSVSGARAVEQFF
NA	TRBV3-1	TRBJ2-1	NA	TGTGCCAGCAGCCTGTTGGGGTATGAGCAGTTCTTC	CASSLLGYEQFF
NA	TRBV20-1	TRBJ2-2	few	TGCAGTGCTAGACAGGTCAGGGAGGTCGGGGAGCTGTTTTTT	CSARQVREVGELFF
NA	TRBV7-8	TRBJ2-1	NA	TGTGCCTCCGCGGCATACAATGAGCAGTTCTTC	CASAAYNEQFF
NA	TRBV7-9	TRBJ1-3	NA	TGTGCCAGCAGCTTAGGGGATGCTGGAAACACCATATATTTT	CASSLGDAGNTIYF
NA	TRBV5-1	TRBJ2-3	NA	TGCGCCAGCAGCTTCGTCGCGCCGGATACGCAGTATTTT	CASSFVAPDTQYF
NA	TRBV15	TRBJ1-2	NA	TGTGCCACCAGCAAGGGAATAGCTAGTGGCTACACCTTC	CATSKGIASGYTF
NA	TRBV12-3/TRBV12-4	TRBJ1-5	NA	TGTGCCAGCAGTCCCACAGGGCGAGGGCAGCCCCAGCATTTT	CASSPTGRGQPQHF
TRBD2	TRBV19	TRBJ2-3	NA	TGTGCCAGTAGTCAGACTAGCGTGGTCACAGATACGCAGTATTTT	CASSQTSVVTDTQYF
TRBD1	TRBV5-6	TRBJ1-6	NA	TGTGCCAGCAGCCCCCGGACAGGGCTTAATTCACCCCTCCACTTT	CASSPRTGLNSPLHF
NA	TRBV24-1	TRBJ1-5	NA	TGTGCCACCAGTGAATCCACAGGTCAGCCCCAGCATTTT	CATSESTGQPQHF
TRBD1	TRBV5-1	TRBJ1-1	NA	TGCGCCAGCAGCTTGGGGGACAGGGTCGGCACTGAAGCTTTCTTT	CASSLGDRVGTEAFF
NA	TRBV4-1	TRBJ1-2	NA	TGCGCCAGCAGCCAGGGGGCGCGTGGCTACACCTTC	CASSQGARGYTF
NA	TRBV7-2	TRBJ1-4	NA	TGTGCCAGCAGCCCGACGGTAACTAATGAAAAACTGTTTTTT	CASSPTVTNEKLFF
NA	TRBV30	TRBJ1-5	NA	TGTGCCTGGAGCTCAGGACCGCCCGGTCAGCCCCAGCATTTT	CAWSSGPPGQPQHF
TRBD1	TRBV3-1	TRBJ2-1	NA	TGTGCCAGCAGCCAAGATGGGGGACAGTTTGTTGAGCAGTTCTTC	CASSQDGGQFVEQFF
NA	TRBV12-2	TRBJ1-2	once	TGTGCAAGTCGCACCACAGGGTCTAACTATGGCTACACCTTC	CASRTTGSNYGYTF
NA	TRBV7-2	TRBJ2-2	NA	TGTGCCAGCAGCTTAGATCCAACCGGGGAGCTGTTTTTT	CASSLDPTGELFF
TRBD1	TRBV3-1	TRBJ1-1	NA	TGTGCCAGCAGCCAAGAGGGAATGAGGGGGCTAATGAACACTGAAGCTTTCTTT	CASSQEGMRGLMNTEAFF
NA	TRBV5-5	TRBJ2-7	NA	TGTGCCAGCAGCCCCGCGCCCAGCTCCTACGAGCAGTACTTC	CASSPAPSSYEQYF
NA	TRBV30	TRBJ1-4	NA	TGTGCCTGGCAGAAGGAAAAACTGTTTTTT	CAWQKEKLFF
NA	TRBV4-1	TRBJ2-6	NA	TGCGCCAGCAGCCTCTTCTCAGGGTCTAACTCTGGGGCCAACGTCCTGACTTTC	CASSLFSGSNSGANVLTF
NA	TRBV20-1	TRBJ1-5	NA	TGCAGTGCTAGTTCCCGGGGCAGTTATAGCAATCAGCCCCAGCATTTT	CSASSRGSYSNQPQHF
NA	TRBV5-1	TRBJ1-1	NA	TGCGCCAGCAGCTTTGCTGGCGCGGGTACTGAAGCTTTCTTT	CASSFAGAGTEAFF
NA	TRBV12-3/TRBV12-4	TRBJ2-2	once	TGTGCCAGCACCACCGCGGTGAGGACCGGGGAGCTGTTTTTT	CASTTAVRTGELFF
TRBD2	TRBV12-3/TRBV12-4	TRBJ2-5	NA	TGTGCCAGCAGTTTGGCTAGCGGGGTACTGAGAGAGACCCAGTACTTC	CASSLASGVLRETQYF
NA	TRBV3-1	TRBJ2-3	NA	TGTGCCAGCAGCCAAGAAGTCTACCAGGGGCCAGATACGCAGTATTTT	CASSQEVYQGPDTQYF
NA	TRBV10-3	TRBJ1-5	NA	TGTGCCATCAGTGGAGGATATAGCAATCAGCCCCAGCATTTT	CAISGGYSNQPQHF
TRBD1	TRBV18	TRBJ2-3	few	TGTGCCAGCTCATTGGACAGGGGGAACACAGATACGCAGTATTTT	CASSLDRGNTDTQYF
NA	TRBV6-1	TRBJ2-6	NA	TGTGCCAGCATATCAAGCTCTGGGGCCAACGTCCTGACTTTC	CASISSSGANVLTF
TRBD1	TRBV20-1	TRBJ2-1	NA	TGCAGTGCTAGCTCGGACAGGGATCCCAATGAGCAGTTCTTC	CSASSDRDPNEQFF
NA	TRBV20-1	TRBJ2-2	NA	TGCAGTGCTACGCGGGGGCAGGGGGAGCTGTTTTTT	CSATRGQGELFF